This record covers a single T cell receptor beta chain. Antigen: not known. Some clones are missing from TCRdb's copy, which holds only in-frame ones; the method was immunoSEQ multiplex PCR. The table records fewer than 200,000 clones, around 87% of them present only once. CDR1 and CDR2 from the germline V gene are MNHNS and SASEGT. The CDR3 length is 15 residues. V was pared by 5 bases and J by 0 bases, with 4 bases of the junction left unmatched. This sample was taken from a study of cytomegalovirus exposure and HLA in healthy donors. Overall study: The approximately 120 validation repertoires and the roughly 700 first-cohort repertoires shared a platform, a later analysis reported.

Study-wide points: Overall, about 160 TCR beta chains were annotated as cytomegalovirus-associated. In vitro work confirmed that a few CMV-associated chains recognize CMV antigens.

The genes are TRBV6-1 and TRBJ2-3, with TRBD2 identical over 8 bases. This sequence was found in a woman aged 25 to 39 in good health and CMV-seronegative. The sample comprised PBMCs. The CDR3 DNA sequence: TGTGCCAGCAGTATCGGGGGGGGGAGCACAGATACGCAGTATTTT. Translated, it gives CASSIGGGSTDTQYF.